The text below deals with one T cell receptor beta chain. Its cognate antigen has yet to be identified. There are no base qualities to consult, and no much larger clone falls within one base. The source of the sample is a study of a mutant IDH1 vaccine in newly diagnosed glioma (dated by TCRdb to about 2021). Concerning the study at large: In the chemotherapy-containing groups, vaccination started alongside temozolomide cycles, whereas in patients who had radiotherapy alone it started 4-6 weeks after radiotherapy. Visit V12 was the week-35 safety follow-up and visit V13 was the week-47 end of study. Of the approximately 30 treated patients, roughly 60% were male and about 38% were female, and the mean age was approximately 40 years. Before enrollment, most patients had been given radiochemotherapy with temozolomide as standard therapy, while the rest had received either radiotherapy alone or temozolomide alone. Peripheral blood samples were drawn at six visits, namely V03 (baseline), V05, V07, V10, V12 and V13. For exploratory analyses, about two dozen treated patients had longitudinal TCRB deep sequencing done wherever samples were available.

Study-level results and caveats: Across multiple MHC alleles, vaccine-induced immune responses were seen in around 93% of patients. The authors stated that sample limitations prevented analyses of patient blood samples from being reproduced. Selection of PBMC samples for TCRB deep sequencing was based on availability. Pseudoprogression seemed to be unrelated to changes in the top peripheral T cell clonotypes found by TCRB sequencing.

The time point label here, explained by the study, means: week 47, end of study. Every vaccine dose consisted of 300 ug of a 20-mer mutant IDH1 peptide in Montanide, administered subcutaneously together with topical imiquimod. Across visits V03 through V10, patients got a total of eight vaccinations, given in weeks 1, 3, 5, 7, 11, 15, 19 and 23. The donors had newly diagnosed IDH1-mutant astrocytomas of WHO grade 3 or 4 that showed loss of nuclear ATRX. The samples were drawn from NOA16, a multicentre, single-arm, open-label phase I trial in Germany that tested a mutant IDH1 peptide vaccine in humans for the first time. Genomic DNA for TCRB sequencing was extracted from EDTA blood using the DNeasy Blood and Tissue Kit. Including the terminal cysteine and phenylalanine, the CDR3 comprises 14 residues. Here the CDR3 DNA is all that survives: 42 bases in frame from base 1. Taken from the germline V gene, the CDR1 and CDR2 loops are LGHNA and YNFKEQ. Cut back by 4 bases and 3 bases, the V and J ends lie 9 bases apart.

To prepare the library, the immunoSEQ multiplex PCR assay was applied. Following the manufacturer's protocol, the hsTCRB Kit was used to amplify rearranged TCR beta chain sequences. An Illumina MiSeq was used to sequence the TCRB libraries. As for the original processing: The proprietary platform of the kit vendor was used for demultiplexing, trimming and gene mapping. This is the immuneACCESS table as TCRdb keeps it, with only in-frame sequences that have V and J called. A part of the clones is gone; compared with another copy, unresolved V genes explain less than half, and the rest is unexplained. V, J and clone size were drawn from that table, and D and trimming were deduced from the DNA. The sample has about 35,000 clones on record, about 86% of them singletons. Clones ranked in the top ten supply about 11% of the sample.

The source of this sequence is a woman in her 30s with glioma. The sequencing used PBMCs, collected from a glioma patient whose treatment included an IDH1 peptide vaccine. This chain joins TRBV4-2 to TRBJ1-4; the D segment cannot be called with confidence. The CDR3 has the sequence CASSPGPANEKLFF. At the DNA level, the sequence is TGTGCCAGCAGCCCCGGGCCAGCTAATGAAAAACTGTTTTTT.